The 8 T cell receptor beta chains listed next were all sequenced from one sample in a study of OX40 agonist ivuxolimab in advanced cancers. Generated by immunoSEQ multiplex PCR, the TCRdb table keeps only in-frame clones and is missing some. The sample has over 25,000 clones, around 83% seen once. The specimen was CD4+ or CD8+ T cells sorted from blood, collected in a trial of the OX40 agonist ivuxolimab. These receptors came from an adult with an advanced solid tumor such as melanoma, head and neck, liver or kidney cancer.

The chain links TRBV6-1 to TRBJ1-4; D remains unclear. The CDR3 length is 15 residues. Trimming removed 5 bases from V and 6 bases from J, with 16 bases in between. Germline V CDR1 and CDR2: MNHNS, SASEGT. The CDR3 region has the DNA TGTGCCAGCAGTCCCCGACCCTACGGGCATGAAAAACTGTTTTTT. Its translation is CASSPRPYGHEKLFF.

This clone showed up just once. This rearrangement joins TRBV2 to TRBJ1-5; the D gene is possibly TRBD1 (5 bases). The germline V gene encodes CDR1 SNHLY and CDR2 FYNNEI. The length of the CDR3 is 15 residues. V was clipped by 3 bases and J by 7 bases, with 16 bases between them. CDR3 loop: CASSDGLAGTQPQHF. As DNA, the CDR3 is TGTGCCAGCAGTGATGGTTTGGCAGGGACCCAGCCCCAGCATTTT.

The chain couples TRBV7-2 to TRBJ1-5; D gene ambiguous. V was pared by 1 base and J by 5 bases, with 6 bases between. In germline, CDR1 is SGHTA, CDR2 FQGNSA. The CDR3 is 13 residues long. The CDR3, as DNA: TGTGCCAGCAGCTTAGTGGAGTATCAGCCCCAGCATTTT. The encoded protein is CASSLVEYQPQHF. Looking up the rest from reference TRBV7-2 and TRBJ1-5 gives the full variable domain: GAGVSQSPSNKVTEKGKDVELRCDPISGHTALYWYRQSLGQGLEFLIYFQGNSAPDKSGLPSDRFSAERTGGSVSTLTIQRTQQEDSAVYLCASSLVEYQPQHFGDGTRLSIL.

V is TRBV29-1 and J is TRBJ1-1; 9 bases agree with TRBD1. Germline V gene data show CDR1 as SQVTM and CDR2 as ANQGSEA. There are 13 residues in the CDR3. The V gene end was trimmed by 3 bases and the J gene end by 6 bases; junction bases not matched to a gene: 5. DNA of the CDR3: TGCAGCGTTGAGAGGGACAGGGAAGCTGAAGCTTTCTTT. Residues: CSVERDREAEAFF.

The chain is built from TRBV2 and TRBJ2-5, with unresolved D. CDR1 SNHLY and CDR2 FYNNEI come from the germline V gene. Trimming left V 4 bases short and J 2 bases short, with 8 bases between. CDR3 length: 13 amino acids. The CDR3 region has the DNA TGTGCCAGCAGTGTTGATTCACAAGAGACCCAGTACTTC. The encoded protein is CASSVDSQETQYF.

The rearrangement uses TRBV19 and TRBJ1-5; D ambiguous. V lost 3 bases and J 6 bases, leaving 27 bases between the germline ends. This CDR3 contains 19 residues. The V gene's germline CDR1 is LNHDA and CDR2 SQIVND (reference sequence). CDR3 loop: CASSMRATRRLLRGQPQHF. DNA for the CDR3: TGTGCCAGTAGTATGAGGGCAACTCGTCGGTTGCTCAGAGGTCAGCCCCAGCATTTT.

This chain uses TRBV4-1 with TRBJ1-5; D is ambiguous. This CDR3 is built from 13 residues. The germline V gene encodes CDR1 MGHRA and CDR2 YSYEKL. Trimming took 1 base from V and 2 from J, leaving 3 bases between them. For the CDR3, the DNA is TGCGCCAGCAGCCAAGGTGGCAATCAGCCCCAGCATTTT. Translation gives CASSQGGNQPQHF.

This chain uses TRBV9 with TRBJ2-1, with TRBD2 identical over 8 bases. Germline CDR1 and CDR2: SGDLS and YYNGEE. The V segment lost 2 bases and the J segment 8 bases; nucleotides outside the gene matches: 3. CDR3 length: 13 amino acids. The CDR3 sequence: CASSVLSGDEQFF. DNA for the CDR3: TGTGCCAGCAGCGTGCTTAGCGGGGATGAGCAGTTCTTC. The full variable domain, with the rest looked up from reference TRBV9 and TRBJ2-1, is DSGVTQTPKHLITATGQRVTLRCSPRSGDLSVYWYQQSLDQGLQFLIQYYNGEERAKGNILERFSAQQFPDLHSELNLSSLELGDSALYFCASSVLSGDEQFFGPGTRLTVL.